What follows are 13 T cell receptor beta chains derived from one specimen sequenced in a study of CD8+ T cells in alopecia areata (dated 2018 in TCRdb). The library was obtained by the immunoSEQ multiplex PCR assay. To provide template for TCR sequencing, every sample had RNA extracted and reverse transcribed into cDNA. This immuneACCESS table, as held by TCRdb, lists in-frame sequences with V and J called but not all clones. Of the missing ones, under half trace to an unresolved V gene in checked studies; the others have no known cause. The sample records under 200,000 clones, about two thirds of which are singletons. Approximately 0.91% of the sample belongs to the ten largest clones. Explained via the paper, the time point label denotes: 4 weeks on oral tofacitinib. The sample's treatment or condition label, decoded: oral pan-JAK inhibitor, 5-10 mg twice daily. The sequencing here drew on CD4+ T cells sorted from blood, taken at week 4, from a patient treated with tofacitinib. The receptors were gathered from a human donor with alopecia areata.

This clone showed up just a few times. The rearrangement links TRBV19 to TRBJ2-3; TRBD1 might be the D (6 bases). Trimming removed 6 bases at V and 3 bases at J, with 16 bases between. The germline V gene has CDR1 LNHDA and CDR2 SQIVND (reference sequence). The CDR3 runs to 15 residues. CDR3 in amino acids: CASSNAGVSTDTQYF. Here the CDR3 DNA reads TGTGCCAGTAGCAACGCAGGGGTGTCGACAGATACGCAGTATTTT.

The J gene is TRBJ1-2, the V gene TRBV25-1, with unresolved D. The CDR3 length is 11 residues. Germline CDR1 is MGHDK and CDR2 is SYGVNS. Trimming took off 6 bases at V and 4 bases at J, with 6 bases between the two ends. Written as DNA, the CDR3 is TGTGCCAGCAGCGCAGTCTATGGCTACACCTTC. Translation gives CASSAVYGYTF.

The sample holds a few counts of this clone. The rearrangement uses TRBV9 and TRBJ2-2, with 10 nucleotides matching TRBD2. V shed 6 bases, J shed 5 bases, and the junction held 4 bases outside the gene matches. The CDR3 has 14 residues. Looked up from germline, CDR1 is SGDLS and CDR2 is YYNGEE. The CDR3 sequence: CASTTSGTTGELFF. In DNA, the CDR3 is TGTGCCAGCACCACTAGCGGGACTACCGGGGAGCTGTTTTTT.

The chain combines TRBV30 with TRBJ1-5; TRBD1 is a possible D gene (6 bases). The germline V gene has CDR1 GTSNPN and CDR2 SVGIG (reference sequence). The CDR3 covers 15 residues. The V and J ends lost 4 bases and 1 base respectively, with 14 bases between them. CDR3 sequence: CAWTPGQTSNQPQHF. CDR3 nucleotide sequence: TGTGCCTGGACGCCCGGACAGACCAGCAATCAGCCCCAGCATTTT.

The V call is TRBV29-1, the J call TRBJ2-5; 8 nucleotides agree with TRBD1. Trimming cost V 6 bases and J 2 bases; bases outside gene matches: 8. The CDR3 is 14 amino acids. Germline loops: CDR1 SQVTM, CDR2 ANQGSEA. DNA of the CDR3: TGCAGCGTGGTAGATCAGGGGGCTCAAGAGACCCAGTACTTC. This sequence encodes CSVVDQGAQETQYF.

The rearrangement joins TRBV7-6 to TRBJ2-7, with 11 bases identical to TRBD2. Germline V gene lookup returns CDR1 SGHVS and CDR2 FNYEAQ. This CDR3 region has 16 residues. The trim removed 5 bases at V and 1 base at J, leaving 7 bases unmatched. CDR3 nucleotides: TGTGCCAGCAGCGGGCCGACTAGCGGGGTTTCCTACGAGCAGTACTTC. Its translation: CASSGPTSGVSYEQYF.

CDR3 sequence reads: CSVGTGSDTGELFF. The CDR3, as DNA: TGCAGCGTTGGGACAGGGAGCGACACCGGGGAGCTGTTTTTT. The chain recombines TRBV29-1 with TRBJ2-2; 8 positions agree with TRBD1. V lost 4 bases to trimming and J lost 3 bases; unmatched junction nucleotides: 4. The CDR3 covers 14 residues. The germline CDR1 and CDR2 sequences are SQVTM and ANQGSEA.

The genes are TRBV5-4 and TRBJ2-5, with a tentative D call TRBD2 (7 bases). V lost 7 bases and J 1 base, leaving 8 bases between the germline ends. The CDR3 length is 12 residues. Germline CDR1 SGHNT, CDR2 YYREEE (reference sequence). The CDR3 DNA sequence: TGTGCCAGCGGGGGGGCCCAAGAGACCCAGTACTTC. Protein product: CASGGAQETQYF.

V is TRBV18 and J is TRBJ1-3, with D possibly TRBD1 on 5 matching bases. This CDR3 region has 18 residues. In germline, CDR1 is KGHSH, CDR2 LQKENI. V shed 1 base and J shed 1 base, with 17 bases lying between them. The CDR3 sequence is CASSPRVVGATSGNTIYF. Here the CDR3 DNA reads TGTGCCAGCTCACCACGTGTTGTAGGGGCGACGTCTGGAAACACCATATATTTT.

The chain is built from TRBV23-1 and TRBJ2-7, with 7 bases that match TRBD2. TRBV23-1 is given ORF status, its function remaining uncertain. The V and J ends lost 1 base and 2 bases, in that order; junction bases with no gene match: 2. The CDR3 has 14 residues. The CDR3: CASSQWGGAYEQYF. The CDR3 bases are TGCGCCAGCAGTCAATGGGGGGGAGCCTACGAGCAGTACTTC.

The chain employs TRBV5-4 and TRBJ2-3; no reliable D call. The germline V gene encodes CDR1 SGHNT and CDR2 YYREEE (reference sequence). The V and J ends lost 1 base and 6 bases respectively, with 15 bases between them. CDR3 length: 15 amino acids. The CDR3 sequence: CASSLSSLSRDTQYF. The CDR3 DNA reads TGTGCCAGCAGCTTGTCGTCCCTCTCTAGGGATACGCAGTATTTT.

This clone was counted between two and nine times. Within the sample, other DNA sequences also encode this same CDR3. The rearrangement joins TRBV27 to TRBJ1-2; D gene unclear. Germline V CDR1 and CDR2: MNHEY, SMNVEV (reference sequence). CDR3 size: 13 residues. Trimming pared 2 bases from V and 1 base from J, leaving 5 bases between. The CDR3 reads CASSLRDNYGYTF. As DNA, the CDR3 is TGTGCCAGCAGTTTAAGGGATAACTATGGCTACACCTTC.

This chain uses TRBV18 with TRBJ2-7; TRBD1 is a possible D gene (6 bases). This CDR3 has 20 amino acids. Trimming removed 1 base at V and 0 bases at J, with 25 bases between. CDR1 KGHSH and CDR2 LQKENI come from the germline V gene. In DNA form, the CDR3 reads TGTGCCAGCTCACCACGTATTCCGAGGACAGCGCTCACGGGCTCCTACGAGCAGTACTTC. This codes for CASSPRIPRTALTGSYEQYF.